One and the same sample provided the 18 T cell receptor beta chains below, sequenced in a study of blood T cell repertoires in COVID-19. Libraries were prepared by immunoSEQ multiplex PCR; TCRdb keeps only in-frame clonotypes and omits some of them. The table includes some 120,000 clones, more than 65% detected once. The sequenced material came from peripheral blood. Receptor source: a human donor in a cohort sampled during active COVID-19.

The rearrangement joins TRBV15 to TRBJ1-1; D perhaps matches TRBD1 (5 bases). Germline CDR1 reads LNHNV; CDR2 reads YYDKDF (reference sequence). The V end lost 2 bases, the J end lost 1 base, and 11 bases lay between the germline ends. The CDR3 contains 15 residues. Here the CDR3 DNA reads TGTGCCACCAGCAGATCGGGACTAAAGAACACTGAAGCTTTCTTT. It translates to CATSRSGLKNTEAFF.

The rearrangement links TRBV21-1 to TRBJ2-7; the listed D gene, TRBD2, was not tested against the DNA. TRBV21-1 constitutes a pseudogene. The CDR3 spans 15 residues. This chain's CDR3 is CASSASGGCSYEQYF. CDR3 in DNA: TGTGCCAGCAGCGCCTCCGGGGGGTGCTCCTACGAGCAGTACTTC.

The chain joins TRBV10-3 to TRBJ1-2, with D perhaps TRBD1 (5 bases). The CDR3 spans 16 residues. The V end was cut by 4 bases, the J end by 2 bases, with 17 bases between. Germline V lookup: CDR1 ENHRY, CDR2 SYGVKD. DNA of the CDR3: TGTGCCATCAGTGGACGCGACAGAAACCTAAACTATGGCTACACCTTC. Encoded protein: CAISGRDRNLNYGYTF.

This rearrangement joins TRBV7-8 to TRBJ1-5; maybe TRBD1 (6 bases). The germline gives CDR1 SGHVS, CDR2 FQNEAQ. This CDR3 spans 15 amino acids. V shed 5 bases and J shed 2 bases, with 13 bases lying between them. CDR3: CASSPRGGRNQPQHF. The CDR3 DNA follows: TGTGCCAGCAGCCCTAGGGGGGGGCGCAATCAGCCCCAGCATTTT.

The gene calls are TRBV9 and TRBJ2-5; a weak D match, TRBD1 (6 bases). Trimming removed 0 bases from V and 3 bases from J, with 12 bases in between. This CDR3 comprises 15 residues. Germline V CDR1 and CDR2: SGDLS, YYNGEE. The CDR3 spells CASSVAAKGEETQYF. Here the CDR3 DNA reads TGTGCCAGCAGCGTAGCTGCGAAGGGGGAAGAGACCCAGTACTTC.

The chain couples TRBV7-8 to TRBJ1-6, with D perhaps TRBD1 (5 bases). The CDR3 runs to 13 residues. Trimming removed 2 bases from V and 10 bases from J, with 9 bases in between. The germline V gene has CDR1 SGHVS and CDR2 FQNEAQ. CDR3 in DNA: TGTGCCAGCAGCTTACAGGGAGGATCACCCCTCCACTTT. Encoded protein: CASSLQGGSPLHF.

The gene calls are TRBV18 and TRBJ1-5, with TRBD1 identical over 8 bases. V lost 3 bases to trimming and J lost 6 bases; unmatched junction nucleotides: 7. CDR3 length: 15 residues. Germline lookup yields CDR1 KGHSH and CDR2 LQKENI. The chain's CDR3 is CASSPGTGVGQPQHF. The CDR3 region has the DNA TGTGCCAGCTCACCCGGGACAGGTGTCGGTCAGCCCCAGCATTTT.

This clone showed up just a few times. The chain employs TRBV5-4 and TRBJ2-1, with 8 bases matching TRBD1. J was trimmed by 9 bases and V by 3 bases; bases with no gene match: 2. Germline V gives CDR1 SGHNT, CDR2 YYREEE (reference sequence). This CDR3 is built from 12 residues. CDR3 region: CASSSGGGEQFF. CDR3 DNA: TGTGCCAGCAGCTCAGGGGGCGGTGAGCAGTTCTTC. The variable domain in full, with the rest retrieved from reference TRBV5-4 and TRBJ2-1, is ETGVTQSPTHLIKTRGQQVTLRCSSQSGHNTVSWYQQALGQGPQFIFQYYREEENGRGNFPPRFSGLQFPNYSSELNVNALELDDSALYLCASSSGGGEQFFGPGTRLTVL.

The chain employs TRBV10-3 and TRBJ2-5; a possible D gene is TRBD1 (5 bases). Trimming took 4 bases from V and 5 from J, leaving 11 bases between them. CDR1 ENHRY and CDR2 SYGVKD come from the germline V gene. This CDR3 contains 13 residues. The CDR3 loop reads CAISGRDGETQYF. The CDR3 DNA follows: TGTGCCATCAGTGGCAGGGATGGGGAGACCCAGTACTTC.

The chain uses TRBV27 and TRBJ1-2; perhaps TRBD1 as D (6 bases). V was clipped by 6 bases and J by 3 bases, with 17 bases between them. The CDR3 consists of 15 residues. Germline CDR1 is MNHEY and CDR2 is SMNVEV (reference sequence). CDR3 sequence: CASSYRQAGDYGYTF. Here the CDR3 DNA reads TGTGCCAGCAGCTACCGACAGGCCGGGGACTATGGCTACACCTTC.

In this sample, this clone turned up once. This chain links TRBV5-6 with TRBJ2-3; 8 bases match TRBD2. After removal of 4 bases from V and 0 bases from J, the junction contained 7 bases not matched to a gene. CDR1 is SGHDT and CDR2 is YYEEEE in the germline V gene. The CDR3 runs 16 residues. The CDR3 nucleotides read TGTGCCAGCAGCGACCTAGCGGGCCCTAGCACAGATACGCAGTATTTT. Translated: CASSDLAGPSTDTQYF.

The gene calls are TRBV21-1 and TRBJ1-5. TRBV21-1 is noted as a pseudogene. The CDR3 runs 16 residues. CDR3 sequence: CATRHPRGESNQPQHF. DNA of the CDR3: TGTGCCACCAGACACCCGCGGGGTGAGAGCAATCAGCCCCAGCATTTT.

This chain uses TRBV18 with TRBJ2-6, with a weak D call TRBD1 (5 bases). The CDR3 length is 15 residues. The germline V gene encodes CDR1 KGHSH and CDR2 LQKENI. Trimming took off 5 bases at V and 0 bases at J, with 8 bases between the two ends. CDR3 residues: CASSNRYSGANVLTF. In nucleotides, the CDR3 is TGTGCCAGCTCAAACAGGTACTCTGGGGCCAACGTCCTGACTTTC.

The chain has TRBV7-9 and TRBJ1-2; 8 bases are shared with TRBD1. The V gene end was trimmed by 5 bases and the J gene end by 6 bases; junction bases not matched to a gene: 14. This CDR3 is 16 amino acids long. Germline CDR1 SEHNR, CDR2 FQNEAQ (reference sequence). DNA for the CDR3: TGTGCCAGCAGCCCGGACAGGGAATGGGGAAAAGATGGCTACACCTTC. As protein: CASSPDREWGKDGYTF. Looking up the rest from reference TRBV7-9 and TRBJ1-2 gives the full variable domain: DTGVSQNPRHKITKRGQNVTFRCDPISEHNRLYWYRQTLGQGPEFLTYFQNEAQLEKSRLLSDRFSAERPKGSFSTLEIQRTEQGDSAMYLCASSPDREWGKDGYTFGSGTRLTVV.

The CDR3 loop reads CASSQGSYEQYF. The CDR3 region has the DNA TGTGCCAGCAGCCAAGGGAGTTACGAGCAGTACTTC. The gene calls are TRBV3-1 (or the pseudogene TRBV3-2) and TRBJ2-7; D unresolved. This CDR3 spans 12 amino acids. Germline V gene lookup returns CDR1 LGHDT and CDR2 YNNKEL (reference sequence). Trimming stripped 1 base from V and 4 bases from J, with 5 bases between.

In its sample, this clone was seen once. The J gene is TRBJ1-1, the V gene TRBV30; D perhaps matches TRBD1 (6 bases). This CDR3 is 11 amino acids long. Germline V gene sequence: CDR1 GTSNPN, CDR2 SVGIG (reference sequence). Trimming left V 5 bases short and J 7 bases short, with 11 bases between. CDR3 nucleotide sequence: TGTGCCTGGGGGGGACAAGATGAAGCTTTCTTT. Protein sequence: CAWGGQDEAFF. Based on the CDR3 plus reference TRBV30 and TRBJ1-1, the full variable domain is SQTIHQWPATLVQPVGSPLSLECTVEGTSNPNLYWYRQAAGRGLQLLFYSVGIGQISSEVPQNLSASRPQDRQFILSSKKLLLSDSGFYLCAWGGQDEAFFGQGTRLTVV.

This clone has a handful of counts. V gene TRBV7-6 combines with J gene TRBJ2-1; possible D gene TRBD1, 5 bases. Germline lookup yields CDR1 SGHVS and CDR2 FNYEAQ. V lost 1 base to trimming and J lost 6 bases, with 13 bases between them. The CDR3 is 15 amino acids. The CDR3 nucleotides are TGTGCCAGCAGCTTAGGGGGCAGGGCGGCCAATGAGCAGTTCTTC. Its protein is CASSLGGRAANEQFF.

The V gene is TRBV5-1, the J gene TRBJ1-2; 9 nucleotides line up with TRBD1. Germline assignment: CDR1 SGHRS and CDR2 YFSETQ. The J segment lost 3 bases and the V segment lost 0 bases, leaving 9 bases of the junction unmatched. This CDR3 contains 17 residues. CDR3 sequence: CASSLDRGQSRDYGYTF. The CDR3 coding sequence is TGCGCCAGCAGCTTGGACAGGGGGCAGAGTCGGGACTATGGCTACACCTTC.